This is a list of T cell receptor beta chains from one sample in a study of PD-1 blockade in classical Hodgkin lymphoma. Clones were read by immunoSEQ multiplex PCR, and TCRdb kept only the in-frame ones, dropping some. The data contain around 90,000 clones, approximately 78% of them seen just once; the ten biggest clones take up over 8%. Sequenced material: peripheral blood mononuclear cells (PBMCs), taken before the fourth cycle of nivolumab. These receptors originate from a human donor with classical Hodgkin lymphoma. The CDR3 runs from the conserved cysteine through the conserved F or W. The D gene is left open where the match is weak. A clone size is listed for some rows: how often the clone was seen (once, few, many), or a class if it is expanded.

clone size	V gene	D gene	J gene	CDR3 DNA	CDR3 protein
.	TRBV11-2	TRBD1	TRBJ2-7	TGTGCCAGCAGCTTCCTCTTCGGGACAGATTACGAGCAGTACTTC	CASSFLFGTDYEQYF
.	TRBV5-1	.	TRBJ2-2	TGCGCCAGCAGCCCAGTACAGGGGAGGGCCGGGGAGCTGTTTTTT	CASSPVQGRAGELFF
few	TRBV6-1	.	TRBJ2-3	TGTGCCAGCAGTGCCCGGATCATGTCAGATACGCAGTATTTT	CASSARIMSDTQYF
.	TRBV7-6	TRBD1	TRBJ1-1	TGTGCCAGCAGCTTAAAGTCGGGGACAGGGGTGATGAACACTGAAGCTTTCTTT	CASSLKSGTGVMNTEAFF
.	TRBV11-2	TRBD1	TRBJ2-4	TGTGCCAGCAGCGACCGGGACAGGGTGCGAAACATTCAGTACTTC	CASSDRDRVRNIQYF
.	TRBV6-5	TRBD1	TRBJ1-5	TGTGCCAGCAGTTACTCCGGGACAGGGCATCAGCCCCAGCATTTT	CASSYSGTGHQPQHF
.	TRBV6-5	.	TRBJ1-6	TGTGCCAGCAGTAATGGACAAGTTGCCAATTCACCCCTCCACTTT	CASSNGQVANSPLHF
few	TRBV19	TRBD2	TRBJ2-7	TGTGCCAGTAGTAGAATGGCGGGGGGAACTGCCGAGCAGTACTTC	CASSRMAGGTAEQYF
.	TRBV7-9	.	TRBJ1-2	TGTGCCAGCAGCTTAAGTAGGGATTTTAACTATGGCTACACCTTC	CASSLSRDFNYGYTF
.	TRBV11-2	.	TRBJ2-1	TGTGCCAGCAGCCTAGGACTGGCCAGCTCCTACAATGAGCAGTTCTTC	CASSLGLASSYNEQFF
few	TRBV4-2	TRBD2	TRBJ2-4	TGTGCCAGCAGTATGCTAGCGGGGGGCGAGAACATTCAGTACTTC	CASSMLAGGENIQYF
.	TRBV5-6	.	TRBJ1-2	TGTGCCAGCAGCTTACGGGCAGGGTTGCACGGCTACACCTTC	CASSLRAGLHGYTF
.	TRBV7-9	.	TRBJ2-3	TGTGCCAGCAGCTTATCCAGGGACATCTGGGATACGCAGTATTTT	CASSLSRDIWDTQYF
.	TRBV19	TRBD2	TRBJ2-1	TGTGCCAGTAGTTGGGGACTAGCGGTTTACAATGAGCAGTTCTTC	CASSWGLAVYNEQFF
.	TRBV7-6	TRBD2	TRBJ2-7	TGTGCCAGCAGCCCCGGGGAGGGACTAAACTACGAGCAGTACTTC	CASSPGEGLNYEQYF
.	TRBV18	.	TRBJ1-2	TGTGCCAGCTCACCAATGGGAGACACGGGGGGCTACACCTTC	CASSPMGDTGGYTF
.	TRBV7-8	TRBD1	TRBJ1-1	TGTGCCAGCAGCTCTAACCAACGACAGGGTGCCCCCCCTGAGATCTTT	CASSSNQRQGAPPEIF
.	TRBV4-3	.	TRBJ2-7	TGCGCCAGCAGCCAAGATAGTGGGAGACAGTTAAACTTC	CASSQDSGRQLNF
.	TRBV15	.	TRBJ1-1	TGTGCCACCAGCAGAGGTTTGTCGGTTGCCACTGAAGCTTTCTTT	CATSRGLSVATEAFF
.	TRBV10-3	.	TRBJ2-7	TGTGCCATCAGTGAGGACTTATACGAGCAGTACTTC	CAISEDLYEQYF
.	TRBV6-5	.	TRBJ1-5	TGTGCCAGCAGTTATAGGGGGGTGGGGGTTCAGCCCCAGCATTTT	CASSYRGVGVQPQHF
.	TRBV5-1	.	TRBJ1-1	TGCGCCAGCAGCTCTGAGGGGAACACTGAAGCTTTCTTT	CASSSEGNTEAFF
.	TRBV5-1	.	TRBJ1-6	TGCGCCAGCAGCTTGTCGGCAGGGAATTCACCCCTCCACTTT	CASSLSAGNSPLHF
.	TRBV4-3	.	TRBJ2-7	TGCGCCAGCAGCCAAGATCGAGGCGGCTACGAGCAGTACTTC	CASSQDRGGYEQYF
.	TRBV6-6	TRBD1	TRBJ1-4	TGTGCCAGCAGTTACGCTGCGGGACAGTTCAGGGAAAAACTGTTTTTT	CASSYAAGQFREKLFF
many	TRBV9	TRBD2	TRBJ2-1	TGTGCCAGCAGCGTAGCTCCCAGCGGGGGGATGAATGAGCAGTTCTTC	CASSVAPSGGMNEQFF
once	TRBV6-6	.	TRBJ1-2	TGTGCCAGCTCGACAGCAAGAGCTAACTATGGCTACACCTTC	CASSTARANYGYTF
.	TRBV19	.	TRBJ1-3	TGTGCCAGTAGTATAGACCGTCCGAGCCAGCTCAGCTCTGGAAACACCATATATTTT	CASSIDRPSQLSSGNTIYF
.	TRBV18	TRBD1	TRBJ2-7	TGTGCCAGCTCACCTCAGGACAGGGCCACCTACGAGCAGTACTTC	CASSPQDRATYEQYF
.	TRBV7-2	.	TRBJ2-7	TGTGCCAGCAGCTTATCCCCAGGGACCTACGAGCAGTACTTC	CASSLSPGTYEQYF
.	TRBV4-2	.	TRBJ2-3	TGTGCCAGCAGCCAAGACCCCGCGGAAGTTACGCAGTATTTT	CASSQDPAEVTQYF
few	TRBV4-3	.	TRBJ1-2	TGCGCCAGCAGCTGGGACAAGTCCTATGGCTACACCTTC	CASSWDKSYGYTF
once	TRBV6-5	.	TRBJ1-6	TGTGCCAGCAGTTACGAGGGGACTTATAATTCACCCCTCCACTTT	CASSYEGTYNSPLHF
.	TRBV6-6	TRBD2	TRBJ2-3	TGTGCCAGCCTCCCAGCGGGAGTGAGCACAGATACGCAGTATTTT	CASLPAGVSTDTQYF
.	TRBV9	.	TRBJ2-5	TGTGCCAGCAGCGTAGGTCAGGGCCTAGAGACCCAGTACTTC	CASSVGQGLETQYF
once	TRBV5-1	TRBD2	TRBJ2-1	TGCGCCAGCAGCTCGGGACTAGTAGGGATCCACCCCTCCTACAATGAGCAGTTCTTC	CASSSGLVGIHPSYNEQFF
.	TRBV11-1	TRBD1	TRBJ2-7	TGTGCCAGCAGCTTAGTCGGGACAGGGGGCTACGAGCAGTACTTC	CASSLVGTGGYEQYF
.	TRBV6-1	TRBD1	TRBJ2-1	TGTGCCAGCAGGACAGGGAGCAATGAGCAGTTCTTC	CASRTGSNEQFF
.	TRBV6-5	.	TRBJ2-5	TGTGCCAGCAGCCCTAGCCAACAAGAGACCCAGTACTTC	CASSPSQQETQYF
few	TRBV5-1	TRBD1	TRBJ1-2	TGCGCCAGCAGCTTGGCCGTCGGACAGGGGGCTAACTATGGCTACACCTTC	CASSLAVGQGANYGYTF
.	TRBV6-1	TRBD2	TRBJ2-5	TGTGCCAGCAGTTGGGCGGGAGAAGAGACCCAGTACTTC	CASSWAGEETQYF
once	TRBV7-9	.	TRBJ1-2	TGTGCCAGCAGCTTAGCTCGGACAAGGGCGGACTATGGCTACACCTTC	CASSLARTRADYGYTF
.	TRBV28	.	TRBJ1-1	TGTGCCAGCAGTTTTTTATCGGGGGGCGGAATCGGCACTGAAGCTTTCTTT	CASSFLSGGGIGTEAFF
.	TRBV5-4	TRBD1	TRBJ2-5	TGTGCCAGCAGCTTGGCGGGACAGGGGGCGCCTTATTCCCAGTACTTC	CASSLAGQGAPYSQYF
.	TRBV6-5	TRBD2	TRBJ2-1	TGTGCCAGCAGTTACGCCGGACTAGCGGGAGTTGAGCAGTTCTTC	CASSYAGLAGVEQFF
.	TRBV7-6	TRBD1	TRBJ2-2	TGTGCCAGCAGGCTTGACAGGGAACCCGGGGAGCTGTTTTTT	CASRLDREPGELFF
.	TRBV7-3	.	TRBJ2-3	TGTGCCAGCAGCCCCGGGGTCCTTAGCACAGATACGCAGTATTTT	CASSPGVLSTDTQYF
.	TRBV13	.	TRBJ2-1	TGTGCCAGCAGCTTTTCCCACAATAGCTTTAGTCACGTTGAGCAGTTCTTC	CASSFSHNSFSHVEQFF
few	TRBV10-3	TRBD1	TRBJ1-6	TGTGCCATCAGTCCGACAGGGGGCCGATCACCCCTCCACTTT	CAISPTGGRSPLHF
.	TRBV5-1	TRBD2	TRBJ2-7	TGCGCCAGCAGCCCGGGGGGGATGGGGGCGCAGCAGTACTTC	CASSPGGMGAQQYF
.	TRBV5-5	.	TRBJ2-4	TGTGCCAGCAGTCTCGACAGCCTAGCCAAAAACATTCAGTACTTC	CASSLDSLAKNIQYF
.	TRBV6-1	TRBD1	TRBJ2-5	TGTGCCAGCAGTGAATGGGGGAACAGGGGCTGGTCAGAGACCCAGTACTTC	CASSEWGNRGWSETQYF
.	TRBV19	.	TRBJ2-5	TGTGCCAGTAGTATGGCCCAAGAGACCCAGTACTTC	CASSMAQETQYF
.	TRBV7-2	TRBD2	TRBJ2-3	TGTGCCAGCAGTTGGGGGGGAGGTACAGATACGCAGTATTTT	CASSWGGGTDTQYF
.	TRBV29-1	TRBD2	TRBJ2-1	TGCAGCGTTGATGGCGGGAGCAGGTTCTTC	CSVDGGSRFF
.	TRBV18	.	TRBJ1-6	TGTGCCAGCTCACCATTGGTCGGGGATTCACCCCTCCACTTT	CASSPLVGDSPLHF
.	TRBV6-6	TRBD1	TRBJ1-2	TGTGCCAGCAGTTCCCGGGACAGGGCTAACTATGGCTACACCTTC	CASSSRDRANYGYTF
.	TRBV27	.	TRBJ1-6	TGTGCCAGCAGTTGGGGGCCGCCCGAAAATTCACCCCTCCACTTT	CASSWGPPENSPLHF
.	TRBV7-9	.	TRBJ2-1	TGCGGGGCCGGCAATGAGCAGTTCTTC	CGAGNEQFF
many	TRBV4-2	TRBD2	TRBJ2-4	TGTGCCAGCAGCCCTTCGGGGGGGGTAGCCAAAAACATTCAGTACTTC	CASSPSGGVAKNIQYF